This T cell receptor beta chain was sequenced during a study of blood T cell repertoires in COVID-19 (dated by TCRdb to the early 2020s). About the investigation overall: Samples from collaborators originated in the United States, Italy and Spain and spanned both the acute and convalescent phases of COVID-19. The prospective study material was composed of cDNA or gDNA derived from T cells, B-cell-depleted T cells, or PBMCs. Subjects who had been exposed to COVID-19, were actively infected with it, or had recovered from it provided the deeply sampled blood TCRbeta repertoires that made up the dataset. The repertoires were made available in a free public database intended to serve as a resource for research on the immune response to SARS-CoV-2. Samples were obtained from the ongoing ImmuneRACE study (first 160 participants) and from some 1,300 subjects provided by 6 global collaborators. Nearly every sample came with metadata listing a de-identified subject ID, COVID-19 status, age in years and sex. Where available, HLA class I and class II types were taken from metadata supplied by the sample provider and were not determined by assay-based typing.

TCRbeta CDR3 regions were amplified from genomic DNA by means of the immunoSEQ Assay, a bias-controlled multiplex PCR. The authors processed their data as follows. The number of nucleated cells in each sample was estimated by amplification of reference gene primers within the assay. Sequence reads were collapsed and filtered to measure the absolute abundance of every unique TCRbeta CDR3 rearrangement. For each sample, productive Simpson clonality was calculated as the square root of Simpson's diversity index over productive rearrangements. Sourced from immuneACCESS, this table was stored by TCRdb with only in-frame sequences that have V and J called. A share of the clones is absent; for the studies checked, an unresolved V gene accounts for under half, and the remainder has no known explanation. The D gene and trimming were derived from the DNA, and the V and J assignments and clone size from that table. This sample lists around 84,000 clones; about 80% were detected once. Clones ranked in the top ten supply approximately 12% of the sample.

The CDR3 spans 13 residues, from the cysteine through the phenylalanine. CDR3 DNA only is kept here, 39 bases in frame from base 1. CDR1 and CDR2 are drawn from the germline V gene: MDHEN, SYDVKM. Compared with germline, V lacks 3 bases and J lacks 5 bases; bases without a gene match: 4. Each collaborating institution followed its own protocols to collect whole blood in K2EDTA tubes. For TCRbeta analysis, collaborator samples were shipped as frozen whole blood, as isolated PBMCs, or as DNA extracted from either sample type. Comments on this clone: What antigen it recognizes has not been identified. Qualities for individual bases were not recorded, and no much larger clone is one base off.

Broad study findings and their caveats: Clinical and demographic metadata were provided uncurated, with the amount varying by source and participant.

This TCR was sampled from a woman aged 40 to 50 with active or convalescent COVID-19. Sample: peripheral blood. This receptor chain uses TRBV28 and TRBJ2-7; 7 bases in between match TRBD1. The base sequence is TGTGCCAGCAGTTTTGGGACAGCAAACGAGCAGTACTTC. It encodes CASSFGTANEQYF.